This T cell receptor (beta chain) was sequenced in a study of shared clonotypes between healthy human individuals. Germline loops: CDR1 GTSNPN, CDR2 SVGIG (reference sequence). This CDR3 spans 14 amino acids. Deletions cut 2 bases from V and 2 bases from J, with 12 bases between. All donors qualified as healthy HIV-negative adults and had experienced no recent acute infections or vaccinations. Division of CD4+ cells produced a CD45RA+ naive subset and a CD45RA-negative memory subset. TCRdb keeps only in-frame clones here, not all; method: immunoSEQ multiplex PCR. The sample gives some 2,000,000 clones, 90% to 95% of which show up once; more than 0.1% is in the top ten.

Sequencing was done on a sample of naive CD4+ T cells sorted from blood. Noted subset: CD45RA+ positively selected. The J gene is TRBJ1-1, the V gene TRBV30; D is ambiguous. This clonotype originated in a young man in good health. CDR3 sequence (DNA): TGTGCCTGGAGTCCCCGAAGTACTAACACTGAAGCTTTCTTT. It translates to CAWSPRSTNTEAFF. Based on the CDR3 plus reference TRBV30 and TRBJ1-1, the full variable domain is SQTIHQWPATLVQPVGSPLSLECTVEGTSNPNLYWYRQAAGRGLQLLFYSVGIGQISSEVPQNLSASRPQDRQFILSSKKLLLSDSGFYLCAWSPRSTNTEAFFGQGTRLTVV.